This T cell receptor beta chain emerged from a study of CD8 T cells in Susac syndrome. The V gene lost 5 bases and the J gene lost 4 bases, with 17 bases spanning the gap. The CDR3 length is 15 residues. The germline CDR1 and CDR2 sequences are SGHTA and FQGNSA. High-throughput TCR beta sequencing covered peripheral CD8+ and CD4+ T cells. RNA was extracted with the RNeasy kit, and a quantity of roughly 0.45 to 1 ug was reverse transcribed using random hexamers. TCRdb independently ran MiXCR on the immunoSEQ multiplex PCR reads; one entry per CDR3 protein. This table holds a few hundred thousand distinct CDR3 sequences, 95% found once.

The V gene is TRBV7-2, the J gene TRBJ2-5; D is perhaps TRBD1 or TRBD2 (5 bases each). The receptor's source is a human donor with multiple sclerosis. The sample was CD4+ T cells from PBMCs. The chain's CDR3 is CASSPDGAVRETQYF. CDR3 sequence (DNA): TGTGCCAGCAGCCCCGACGGGGCGGTTCGAGAGACCCAGTACTTC.